Each of the 23 T cell receptor beta chains below was sequenced from the same sample in a study of CD8 T cells in Susac syndrome. With random hexamers, reverse transcription was performed on roughly 0.5 to 1 ug of RNA. TCRdb re-derived calls from the immunoSEQ multiplex PCR reads in MiXCR, one entry per CDR3 protein. The sample carries 130,000 to 150,000 distinct CDR3 sequences, around 94% recorded once. The sequencing sample was made of CD4+ T cells from PBMCs. The receptors were sampled from a human donor in good health.

The chain links TRBV30 to TRBJ1-2, with 7 bases fitting TRBD1. The CDR3 spans 13 residues. Trimming at V came to 3 bases and at J to 8 bases, leaving 9 bases not matched to a gene. Germline CDR1 GTSNPN, CDR2 SVGIG (reference sequence). Written as DNA, the CDR3 is TGTGCCTGGAGCGGTTTGGGGACAGCCGGCTACACCTTC. Translation: CAWSGLGTAGYTF.

The rearrangement uses TRBV18 and TRBJ1-5; TRBD1 is a possible D gene (5 bases). V lost 0 bases and J 6 bases, leaving 9 bases between the germline ends. CDR1 is KGHSH, CDR2 LQKENI, per germline. The CDR3 loop spans 14 amino acids. CDR3 coding DNA: TGTGCCAGCTCACCACCGGGGGATCCTCAGCCCCAGCATTTT. Its translation: CASSPPGDPQPQHF.

This rearrangement joins TRBV18 to TRBJ2-7, with 9 bases identical to TRBD1. From germline, CDR1 is KGHSH and CDR2 LQKENI. The CDR3 extends over 14 amino acids. The V gene end was trimmed by 6 bases and the J gene end by 1 base; junction bases not matched to a gene: 4. Here the CDR3 DNA reads TGTGCCAGCTCTTTCGGGACAGGGTCCTACGAGCAGTACTTC. Amino acids: CASSFGTGSYEQYF.

J is TRBJ2-7 and V is TRBV11-1, with D uncertain. Germline V gene sequence: CDR1 SGHAT, CDR2 FQDESV (reference sequence). The CDR3 has 14 amino acids. The V gene lost 2 bases and the J gene lost 3 bases, with 11 bases spanning the gap. The CDR3 region is CASSLFSSGYEQYF. CDR3 coding DNA: TGTGCCAGCAGCTTATTCAGTAGTGGCTACGAGCAGTACTTC.

The chain employs TRBV9 and TRBJ2-5, with no clear D. Germline loops: CDR1 SGDLS, CDR2 YYNGEE. There are 12 residues in the CDR3. The V end was cut by 0 bases, the J end by 5 bases, with 5 bases between. The CDR3: CASSVVGETQYF. The CDR3 DNA follows: TGTGCCAGCAGCGTAGTTGGGGAGACCCAGTACTTC. Looking up the rest from reference TRBV9 and TRBJ2-5 gives the full variable domain: DSGVTQTPKHLITATGQRVTLRCSPRSGDLSVYWYQQSLDQGLQFLIQYYNGEERAKGNILERFSAQQFPDLHSELNLSSLELGDSALYFCASSVVGETQYFGPGTRLLVL.

J is TRBJ2-6 and V is TRBV11-2; the D gene is possibly TRBD1 (6 bases). Per germline, CDR1 SGHAT and CDR2 FQNNGV. Trimming shortened V by 5 bases and J by 4 bases, and 15 bases separated the two germline ends. This CDR3 is built from 16 residues. In DNA, the CDR3 is TGTGCCAGCAGCCCCTTGGGGGCGCAGGGGGCCAACGTCCTGACTTTC. This translates into CASSPLGAQGANVLTF.

This chain connects TRBV20-1 to TRBJ2-7, with 11 bases aligning to TRBD2. The CDR3 extends over 16 amino acids. V shed 1 base and J 0 bases; nucleotides not matched to a gene: 5. Germline CDR1 DFQATT, CDR2 SNEGSKA (reference sequence). Written as DNA, the CDR3 is TGCAGTGCTAGAGGGGGGACTAGCGGAGGCTCCTACGAGCAGTACTTC. This translates into CSARGGTSGGSYEQYF.

The chain recombines TRBV6-6 with TRBJ1-2; D is perhaps TRBD1 (5 bases). The V gene lost 6 bases and the J gene lost 8 bases, with 16 bases spanning the gap. The CDR3 totals 13 residues. Germline CDR1 reads MNHNY; CDR2 reads SVGAGI (reference sequence). As DNA, the CDR3 is TGTGCCAGCAGCCCTGTGGGGGAGGGAGGCTACACCTTC. Translation gives CASSPVGEGGYTF.

The chain links TRBV4-1 to TRBJ2-3; TRBD2 aligns across 10 bases. This CDR3 is built from 16 residues. The V segment lost 2 bases and the J segment 4 bases; nucleotides outside the gene matches: 6. CDR1 and CDR2 (germline): MGHRA, YSYEKL. In DNA, the CDR3 is TGCGCCAGCAGCCAATTATTCCTAGCGGGAGCAGATACGCAGTATTTT. Translating gives CASSQLFLAGADTQYF.

The V gene is TRBV11-2, the J gene TRBJ1-2; D is uncertain. The CDR3 runs 14 residues. Trimming left V 5 bases short and J 2 bases short, with 12 bases between. CDR1 SGHAT and CDR2 FQNNGV come from the germline V gene. CDR3 loop: CASSEVWQNYGYTF. CDR3 DNA: TGTGCCAGCAGCGAAGTGTGGCAGAACTATGGCTACACCTTC.

The V gene is TRBV12-3 or TRBV12-4, the J gene TRBJ2-5, with D possibly being TRBD1 (6 bases). The V gene lost 6 bases and the J gene lost 4 bases, with 15 bases spanning the gap. The CDR3 has 14 amino acids. The CDR3 spells CASSPQGPIETQYF. The DNA of the CDR3 is TGTGCCAGCAGCCCCCAGGGGCCCATAGAGACCCAGTACTTC.

V usage is TRBV6-5 and J usage is TRBJ1-5; no clear D. This CDR3 comprises 14 residues. V lost 3 bases, J lost 2 bases, and 8 bases lay in between. CDR1 MNHEY and CDR2 SVGAGI come from the germline V gene. The DNA of the CDR3 is TGTGCCAGCAGTTATGGTGGCGGCAATCAGCCCCAGCATTTT. Its protein is CASSYGGGNQPQHF.

The CDR3 DNA reads TGTGCCAGCAGTTACGAGGGCGGCTATGGCTACACCTTC. Protein sequence: CASSYEGGYGYTF. The chain couples TRBV6-2 or TRBV6-3 to TRBJ1-2, with D unclear. CDR1 is MNHEY, CDR2 SVGEGT, per germline. The CDR3 sequence is 13 residues long. The V gene lost 2 bases and the J gene lost 4 bases, with 8 bases spanning the gap.

This chain connects TRBV27 to TRBJ2-7; D might be TRBD1 (5 bases). Trimming removed 5 bases at V and 2 bases at J, with 13 bases between. This CDR3 has 14 residues. From germline, CDR1 is MNHEY and CDR2 SMNVEV (reference sequence). The CDR3: CASSPQDKTYEQYF. CDR3 bases: TGTGCCAGCAGTCCACAGGACAAAACCTACGAGCAGTACTTC.

The J gene is TRBJ1-3, the V gene TRBV20-1; no clear D gene. This CDR3 is built from 13 residues. The germline V and J ends were trimmed by 5 bases and 0 bases, with 8 bases remaining between them. Per the germline V gene, CDR1 is DFQATT and CDR2 is SNEGSKA (reference sequence). CDR3 region: CSASLSSGNTIYF. CDR3 DNA: TGCAGTGCTTCCCTGAGCTCTGGAAACACCATATATTTT.

This chain links TRBV18 with TRBJ2-3; D not resolved. This CDR3 comprises 13 residues. Trimming took off 3 bases at V and 3 bases at J, with 7 bases between the two ends. CDR1 is KGHSH and CDR2 is LQKENI in the germline V gene. For the CDR3, the DNA is TGTGCCAGCTCACCTGGGGTTACAGATACGCAGTATTTT. As protein: CASSPGVTDTQYF.

This clonotype was counted once. The V and J genes are TRBV4-1 and TRBJ1-1, with a possible D match to TRBD1 (5 bases). The CDR3 runs to 15 residues. From germline, CDR1 is MGHRA and CDR2 YSYEKL. The germline V and J ends were trimmed by 1 base and 0 bases, with 9 bases remaining between them. In DNA, the CDR3 is TGCGCCAGCAGCCAAGGTTGGGGCCTGAACACTGAAGCTTTCTTT. It yields the protein CASSQGWGLNTEAFF.

This chain connects TRBV19 to TRBJ2-5, with 8 bases lining up with TRBD2. CDR1 is LNHDA, CDR2 SQIVND, per germline (reference sequence). With V trimmed by 4 bases and J by 1 base, 5 bases remained unmatched. This CDR3 is 15 amino acids long. The CDR3 spells CASSSPGGPQETQYF. CDR3 DNA: TGTGCCAGTAGTAGCCCGGGAGGGCCCCAAGAGACCCAGTACTTC.

The chain combines TRBV2 with TRBJ2-7; D is unresolved. The germline V gene encodes CDR1 SNHLY and CDR2 FYNNEI. The CDR3 covers 14 residues. Deletions cut 7 bases from V and 5 bases from J, with 18 bases between. The CDR3 nucleotides are TGTGCCAGCACCGCCGGGCAGTTGAACCACGAGCAGTACTTC. The encoded protein is CASTAGQLNHEQYF.

The rearrangement joins TRBV20-1 to TRBJ2-1, with TRBD1 as a possible D gene (6 bases). The V gene lost 4 bases and the J gene lost 4 bases, with 17 bases spanning the gap. CDR3 length: 15 amino acids. CDR1 is DFQATT, CDR2 SNEGSKA, per germline (reference sequence). The CDR3 sequence: CSATQTGDRYNEQFF. In DNA form, the CDR3 reads TGCAGTGCTACCCAGACAGGTGACAGGTACAATGAGCAGTTCTTC.

This clonotype came up once. V and J are TRBV20-1 and TRBJ2-1, with 8 bases that match TRBD2. The germline V gene encodes CDR1 DFQATT and CDR2 SNEGSKA (reference sequence). The junction had 16 bases not matched to a gene; V was cut back by 3 bases and J by 0 bases. This CDR3 is 19 amino acids long. The CDR3 reads CSASPDGISGDLSYNEQFF. CDR3 in DNA: TGCAGTGCTAGTCCAGATGGGATTAGCGGGGACCTCTCCTACAATGAGCAGTTCTTC.

The DNA for the CDR3 is TGCAGTGCTAGAGGCCAGAGAAACAATGAGCAGTTCTTC. It encodes CSARGQRNNEQFF. The V and J genes are TRBV20-1 and TRBJ2-1; D is unclear. CDR1 and CDR2 (germline): DFQATT, SNEGSKA (reference sequence). The V end lost 1 base, the J end lost 5 bases, and 9 bases lay between the germline ends. This CDR3 has 13 amino acids.

The V call is TRBV20-1, the J call TRBJ2-7; 10 bases match TRBD2. J was trimmed by 5 bases and V by 5 bases; bases with no gene match: 15. Germline values: CDR1 DFQATT, CDR2 SNEGSKA (reference sequence). The length of the CDR3 is 16 residues. CDR3 in amino acids: CSAHPYSGRQVDEQYF. In DNA, the CDR3 is TGCAGTGCTCATCCATATAGCGGGAGGCAAGTTGACGAGCAGTACTTC.